This T cell receptor (beta chain) was obtained from a study of spatial heterogeneity in lung cancer. Study at large: Every unique TCR and UMI combination, on average, appeared more than ten times in raw reads.

Ten or more counts support this clonotype. Its antigen is currently unknown. Study findings and constraints: At tumor resection, ubiquitous expanded TCRs were detected in blood more often than later.

Time point indicated: sample taken at primary tumor resection. Frozen PBMC, nontumor lung or tumor provided whole RNA, which was sequenced unsorted. There were 70 to 80 donors, all of them untreated patients with early-stage non-small cell lung cancer. TCR cDNA molecules were tagged individually, and each one carried a unique molecular identifier. TCRdb ran MiXCR on the 5' RACE reads and lists one entry per CDR3 protein. The table has tens of thousands of distinct CDR3 sequences, about 4.3% seen once; the top ten hold approximately 30%. Germline V CDR1 and CDR2: LGHDT, YNNKEL (reference sequence). The CDR3 runs to 16 residues. V was cut by 4 bases and J by 4 bases, with 17 bases left in between.

This specimen was PBMCs, taken at surgery. The chain carries TRBV3-1 and TRBJ1-5; tentative D call: TRBD1 (5 bases). This TCR came from a male donor with early-stage non-small cell lung cancer. The CDR3 here is CASSPSTGGGNQPQHF. CDR3 nucleotides: TGTGCCAGCAGCCCTAGTACGGGGGGAGGGAATCAGCCCCAGCATTTT.